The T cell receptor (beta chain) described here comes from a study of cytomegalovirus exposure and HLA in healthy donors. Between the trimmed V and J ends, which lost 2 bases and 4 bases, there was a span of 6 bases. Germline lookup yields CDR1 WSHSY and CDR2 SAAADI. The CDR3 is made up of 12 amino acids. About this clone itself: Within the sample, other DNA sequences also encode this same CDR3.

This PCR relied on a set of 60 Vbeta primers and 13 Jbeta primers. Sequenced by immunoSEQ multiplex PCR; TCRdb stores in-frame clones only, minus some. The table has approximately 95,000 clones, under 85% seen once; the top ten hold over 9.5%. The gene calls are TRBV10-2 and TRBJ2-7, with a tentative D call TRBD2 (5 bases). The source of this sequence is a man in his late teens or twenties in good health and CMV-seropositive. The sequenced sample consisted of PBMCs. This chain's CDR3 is CASSETGYEQYF. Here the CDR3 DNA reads TGCGCCAGCAGTGAGACGGGGTACGAGCAGTACTTC.